Listed here are 17 T cell receptor beta chains from one sample, sequenced in a study of T-cell memory formation after mild COVID-19. TCRdb reanalysed the 5' RACE reads using MiXCR and keeps one entry per CDR3 protein. Among about 210,000 distinct CDR3 sequences listed, about 10% were seen once. Sequencing was done on a sample of PBMCs or a T cell subset sorted from them (not recorded which). Source of these receptors: a young man who had mild COVID-19 (a few samples of this study predate the infection). Cell type and time point are not known.

The table lists this clonotype with many counts. The chain carries TRBV2 and TRBJ1-1, with D possibly being TRBD1 (5 bases). Germline values: CDR1 SNHLY, CDR2 FYNNEI. The V end was cut by 3 bases, the J end by 2 bases, with 7 bases between. The CDR3 runs 13 residues. CDR3 sequence reads: CASSDQGNTEAFF. The CDR3 region has the DNA TGTGCCAGCAGTGACCAGGGAAACACTGAAGCTTTCTTT.

In this sample, this clonotype turned up a few times. This chain's CDR3 is CASSLQQGKNIQYF. The DNA for the CDR3 is TGTGCCAGCAGCTTACAACAGGGGAAAAACATTCAGTACTTC. V gene TRBV7-2 combines with J gene TRBJ2-4; 7 nucleotides align to TRBD1. The CDR3 has 14 amino acids. CDR1 and CDR2 from the germline V gene are SGHTA and FQGNSA. With V trimmed by 2 bases and J by 4 bases, 2 bases remained unmatched.

This clonotype was picked up many times. V and J are TRBV4-2 and TRBJ1-5; D gene ambiguous. V lost 0 bases to trimming and J lost 1 base, with 7 bases between them. CDR1 is LGHNA and CDR2 is YNFKEQ in the germline V gene. The CDR3 totals 15 residues. The CDR3 bases are TGTGCCAGCAGCCAAGATGCGGGCAGCAATCAGCCCCAGCATTTT. Translated, it gives CASSQDAGSNQPQHF.

V usage is TRBV28 and J usage is TRBJ2-7, with 11 bases aligning to TRBD1. The length of the CDR3 is 15 residues. The germline gives CDR1 MDHEN, CDR2 SYDVKM. The J segment lost 3 bases and the V segment lost 2 bases, leaving 3 bases of the junction unmatched. The CDR3 loop is CASSLVGQGGYEQYV. The CDR3 bases are TGTGCCAGCAGTTTAGTGGGACAGGGGGGCTACGAGCAGTACGTC.

The chain has TRBV28 and TRBJ1-5, with D hard to call. Trimming took 6 bases from V and 5 from J, leaving 5 bases between them. This CDR3 is 11 amino acids long. The germline gives CDR1 MDHEN, CDR2 SYDVKM. The CDR3 sequence is CASSHYQPQHF. The CDR3 bases are TGTGCCAGCAGCCATTATCAGCCCCAGCATTTT.

The chain links TRBV5-1 to TRBJ2-4; tentatively, D is TRBD1 (5 bases). The germline CDR1 and CDR2 sequences are SGHRS and YFSETQ. The CDR3 extends over 15 amino acids. V was pared by 4 bases and J by 8 bases, with 19 bases between. CDR3 in amino acids: CASSQSWTQPDIQYF. The CDR3 coding sequence is TGCGCCAGCAGCCAGTCCTGGACACAACCGGACATTCAGTACTTC.

The rearrangement joins TRBV5-1 to TRBJ2-7; 10 nucleotides align to TRBD2. The germline CDR1 and CDR2 sequences are SGHRS and YFSETQ. The CDR3 runs to 18 residues. Germline trimming cut 0 bases from V and 5 bases from J; bases unmatched to any gene: 14. CDR3 loop: CASSLAAASGGRPDEQYF. The CDR3 coding sequence is TGCGCCAGCAGCTTGGCCGCGGCTAGCGGGGGCCGTCCGGACGAGCAGTACTTC.

The genes are TRBV7-2 and TRBJ1-4, with no clear D. Germline V gives CDR1 SGHTA, CDR2 FQGNSA. The CDR3 sequence is 14 residues long. V was clipped by 4 bases and J by 6 bases, with 12 bases between them. This CDR3 is CASSSRGWYEKLFF. CDR3 sequence (DNA): TGTGCCAGCAGCTCCCGCGGGTGGTATGAAAAACTGTTTTTT.

The chain employs TRBV12-3 or TRBV12-4 and TRBJ1-5, with 8 bases identical to TRBD1. The length of the CDR3 is 15 residues. Trimming cost V 5 bases and J 1 base; bases outside gene matches: 4. CDR3 in DNA: TGTGCCAGCAGTGAGGACAGGGTCAGCAATCAGCCCCAGCATTTT. As protein: CASSEDRVSNQPQHF.

This chain uses TRBV7-2 with TRBJ2-5; D may correspond to TRBD1 or TRBD2 (5 bases each). V lost 0 bases and J 5 bases, leaving 7 bases between the germline ends. This CDR3 has 13 amino acids. Germline V gene lookup returns CDR1 SGHTA and CDR2 FQGNSA. The CDR3 protein is CASSLAGTETQYF. The CDR3 DNA reads TGTGCCAGCAGCTTAGCCGGGACCGAGACCCAGTACTTC.

The rearrangement uses TRBV7-9 and TRBJ2-1, with 9 bases that match TRBD2. The CDR3 has 15 residues. V lost 1 base and J lost 2; bases outside the gene matches: 0. Germline V CDR1 and CDR2: SEHNR, FQNEAQ (reference sequence). The CDR3 reads CASSLGGRAYNEQFF. Here the CDR3 DNA reads TGTGCCAGCAGCTTAGGCGGGAGGGCCTACAATGAGCAGTTCTTC.

The gene calls are TRBV4-3 and TRBJ1-1; D call uncertain. The ends were cut back, 1 base at V and 5 bases at J, with 8 bases in the middle. The CDR3 is made up of 13 amino acids. CDR1 is LGHNA, CDR2 YSLEER, per germline. CDR3 sequence: CASSQAPGTEAFF. CDR3 in DNA: TGCGCCAGCAGCCAAGCCCCAGGAACTGAAGCTTTCTTT.

The sample holds a few counts of this clonotype. The V call is TRBV4-2, the J call TRBJ2-2; D is possibly TRBD1 (6 bases). This CDR3 has 15 residues. Germline CDR1 LGHNA, CDR2 YNFKEQ. V was trimmed by 0 bases and J by 5 bases, leaving 10 bases between them. CDR3 in amino acids: CASSQEGARTGELFF. CDR3 nucleotide sequence: TGTGCCAGCAGCCAAGAGGGGGCGCGTACCGGGGAGCTGTTTTTT.

This clonotype was recorded a few times. A much larger clone lies one base from this, so it may be a read error. This rearrangement joins TRBV2 to TRBJ2-5; 10 bases line up with TRBD1. Looked up from germline, CDR1 is SNHLY and CDR2 is FYNNEI. This CDR3 is 13 amino acids long. J lost 4 bases, V lost 7 bases, and 3 bases had no gene match. The chain's CDR3 is CASNRDRGETQYF. CDR3 DNA sequence: TGTGCCAGCAACCGGGACAGGGGAGAGACCCAGTACTTC.

The rearrangement joins TRBV5-4 to TRBJ1-6; D is uncertain. CDR1 is SGHNT, CDR2 YYREEE, per germline (reference sequence). The CDR3 length is 14 residues. V lost 1 base to trimming and J lost 7 bases, with 9 bases between them. The CDR3 nucleotides are TGTGCCAGCAGCTTGCAGAATCCAAATTCACCCCTCCACTTT. Amino acids: CASSLQNPNSPLHF.

The chain is built from TRBV5-1 and TRBJ2-3; TRBD2 is a possible D gene (5 bases). Germline loops: CDR1 SGHRS, CDR2 YFSETQ. Trimming removed 0 bases from V and 6 bases from J, with 11 bases in between. CDR3 length: 14 amino acids. The CDR3 DNA is TGCGCCAGCAGCTTGGTGGCCGGGATCGATACGCAGTATTTT. Protein product: CASSLVAGIDTQYF. Supplemented by reference TRBV5-1 and TRBJ2-3, the full variable domain reads KAGVTQTPRYLIKTRGQQVTLSCSPISGHRSVSWYQQTPGQGLQFLFEYFSETQRNKGNFPGRFSGRQFSNSRSEMNVSTLELGDSALYLCASSLVAGIDTQYFGPGTRLTVL.

The rearrangement uses TRBV5-1 and TRBJ1-1; D is undetermined. V shed 4 bases and J shed 6 bases, with 13 bases lying between them. Germline V gene data show CDR1 as SGHRS and CDR2 as YFSETQ. This CDR3 has 13 amino acids. CDR3 nucleotides: TGCGCCAGCAGCGTCGCAAGGGAGTCTGAAGCTTTCTTT. It codes for CASSVARESEAFF.